This TCR beta chain was captured by sequencing in a study of shared clonotypes between healthy human individuals (dated by TCRdb to 2020 to 2021). In terms of the full investigation: Three men and two women, aged 18 to 49 years, made up the cohort. Blood TCR repertoires of five healthy adults were deeply sequenced to estimate repertoire size and the extent of clonotype sharing between individuals. Between about 0.94 and 10 billion PBMCs per donor were obtained by leukapheresis. To increase sequencing depth and limit assay-specific biases, TCR repertoire library preparation and sequencing were carried out by different laboratories using diverse techniques. For each donor, three plates each were used for CD4 naive and CD4 memory, two plates were used for CD8 naive, and one plate was used for CD8 memory. The paper as a whole reports these results and caveats: Based on pairwise subsampling, the degree of clonotype sharing among donors was expected to be affected by sequencing depth. Only blood was sampled, and tissue TCR repertoires likely differ from those in blood. Compared with non-shared clonotypes, clonotypes shared by all four sorted-subset donors had higher generation probabilities. The small number of donors limited the genetic and exposure-history diversity represented. Naive subsets generally had larger estimated clonotype richness than memory subsets. Sharing across a few donors was observed for about 5% of naive CD4, over 3% of naive CD8, 2.3% of memory CD4, and less than 0.45% of memory CD8 clonotypes. Rarefaction of sorted-subset datasets indicated incomplete sequencing despite the large sequencing depth.

Sequences MNHNY (CDR1) and SVGAGI (CDR2) are obtained from the germline V gene (reference sequence). V drops 1 base and J drops 1 base, leaving 9 bases in between. CDR3 length: 15 amino acids, cysteine to phenylalanine. CDR3 DNA is the only sequence kept; it has 45 bases, read in frame from the first base. TCR CDR3 regions were amplified from genomic DNA by multiplex PCR using the deep immunoSEQ assay. For each cell subset, the extracted genomic DNA was distributed evenly across all wells of several immunoSEQ 96-well plates, and each plate served as one replicate. For sorted subsets, each replicate PCR was loaded with roughly 200 ng genomic DNA, equivalent to some 27,000 T cell genomes. The purified libraries were quantified using a Qubit 3.0 fluorometer, sized with a Bioanalyzer 2100, and then quantified again using the KAPA Library Quantification kit. A separate single-read 150-cycle Illumina NextSeq 550 flow cell was used to sequence each immunoSEQ 96-well plate. Per the authors' processing: Because only junctional sequences without quality scores were contained in the immunoSEQ output, filtering matching that applied to full-length reads could not be performed. Sequences were annotated with PyIR, a Python wrapper for IgBLAST v1.9, and V/J genes and CDR3 were assigned using IMGT germline references. Reads with weak V/J assignments (E-value above 1e-6), missing CDR3, stop codons, out-of-frame junctions, or ambiguous translated residues were removed. V3J clonotypes were defined by identical inferred V gene, J gene, and CDR3 amino acid sequence. Percentage overlap between repertoires was computed as shared unique clonotypes divided by the size of the smaller repertoire. Three approaches were used to assess repertoire richness: RTK rarefaction, the Chao1 estimator, and Recon v2.1 estimates of unobserved clonotypes. OLGA was used to compute generation probabilities for all TCRbeta clonotypes that the gDNA method yielded from a handful of donors. TCRdb carries this immuneACCESS record with in-frame sequences only. Its versions omit some clonotypes, under half of them owing to an unresolved V gene in the studies checked, with the rest unexplained. V and J calls and clone size are those listed in that table; D and trimming were worked out from the DNA. Within this sample are about 2 million clones, with about 95% of them counted one time only. The top ten hold around 1.2% of the sample.

Comments on this clone: What this receptor recognizes is not known. No base quality information exists; no much larger clone differs at one position. Other nucleotide sequences from this sample produce the same CDR3.

For the CD8 naive samples, CD45RO-negative cells were positively selected for CCR7, yielding a CD45RA+CCR7+ population from which TemRA cells were excluded. The donors were healthy, HIV-negative adults who had no recently reported acute infections or vaccinations. Only Caucasian adults living in Nashville, Tennessee, USA were represented among the donors. After blood collection by leukapheresis, PBMCs were isolated using Ficoll-Histopaque density gradient centrifugation and then cryopreserved in the vapor phase of liquid nitrogen. Purity and quantity of every magnetically sorted T cell population were checked by analytical flow cytometry. Each sorted fraction had its genomic DNA isolated and then quantified by UV absorbance on a Nanodrop 2000c.

The sample taken for sequencing was naive CD8+ T cells sorted from blood. The intended sense of this specimen's cell subset or site label: CD45RA+CCR7+. This TCR came from a man younger than 35 in good health. The sequence joins TRBV6-6 to TRBJ2-3; a confident D gene designation cannot be given. The CDR3 region reads CASSYLPGGTDTQYF. The DNA reads TGTGCCAGCAGTTACTTGCCAGGAGGCACAGATACGCAGTATTTT.